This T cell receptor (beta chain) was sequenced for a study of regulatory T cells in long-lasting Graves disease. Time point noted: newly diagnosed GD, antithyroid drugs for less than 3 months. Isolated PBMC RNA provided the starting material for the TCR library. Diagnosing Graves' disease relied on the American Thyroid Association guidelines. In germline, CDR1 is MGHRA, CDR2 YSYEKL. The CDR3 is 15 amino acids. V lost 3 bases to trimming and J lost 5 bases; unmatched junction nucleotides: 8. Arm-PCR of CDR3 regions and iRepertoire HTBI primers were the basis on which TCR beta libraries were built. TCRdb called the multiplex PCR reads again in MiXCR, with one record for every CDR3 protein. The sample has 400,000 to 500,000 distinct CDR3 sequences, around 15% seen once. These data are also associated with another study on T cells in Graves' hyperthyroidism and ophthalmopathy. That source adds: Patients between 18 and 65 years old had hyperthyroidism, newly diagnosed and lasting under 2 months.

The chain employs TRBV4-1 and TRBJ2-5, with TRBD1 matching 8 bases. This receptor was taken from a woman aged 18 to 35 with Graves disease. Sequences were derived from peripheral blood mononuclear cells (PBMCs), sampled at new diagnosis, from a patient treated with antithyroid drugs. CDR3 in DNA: TGCGCCAGCAGCCAGGGGACAGGTCCTTGGGAGACCCAGTACTTC. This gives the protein CASSQGTGPWETQYF.